This TCR beta chain was sequenced during a study of T-cell reconstitution after alpha-beta-depleted transplantation in children. Germline V lookup: CDR1 MNHEY, CDR2 SMNVEV (reference sequence). The V and J ends lost 1 base and 5 bases respectively, with 5 bases between them. This CDR3 comprises 12 residues. Preparing the TCRbeta library involved the use of unique molecular identifiers. From the PCR reads, TCRdb called clonotypes with MiXCR, one entry per CDR3 protein. The data contain roughly 100,000 distinct CDR3 sequences, around 6% of them singletons. This clonotype was counted at least ten times. Its specificity is not known. Findings of the study overall: As was reported, about two months after transplant, alpha-beta T cells came from several hundred expanded graft clones. A year had passed since transplant, and T-cell counts and diversity by then came mostly from newly produced T cells.

The gene calls are TRBV27 and TRBJ2-5, with no clear D. The TCR was taken from a female patient aged 2-9 years who had a stem cell transplant for Fanconi anemia, so the T cells may come from the graft donor. Sequencing used PBMCs, mostly from graft donor cells, obtained 60 days after TCRalphabeta/CD19-depleted stem cell transplant. CDR3 DNA sequence: TGTGCCAGCAGTTTATTGGGGGAGACCCAGTACTTC. It codes for CASSLLGETQYF.